Here is one T cell receptor beta chain with its context. Its antigen target is currently unknown. Within one base of it there is no much larger clone, and no base qualities were kept. Via the germline V gene (reference sequence), CDR1 is SGHNT and CDR2 YYREEE. V is pruned by 0 bases and J by 1 base, leaving 6 bases of the junction without a gene match. The CDR3, from cysteine to phenylalanine, totals 16 residues. This entry keeps only the CDR3 DNA: 48 bases, framed from base 1. This sample stems from a study of OX40 agonist ivuxolimab in advanced cancers. For context, the study as a whole: The costimulatory receptor OX40 (CD134) was targeted by ivuxolimab, a fully human IgG2 agonistic monoclonal antibody. The point of sequencing TCRbeta in the periphery was to test whether ivuxolimab changed TCR sequence diversity and drove clonal T-cell expansion. Of the roughly 51 dose-escalation patients, hepatocellular carcinoma was present in about 19, melanoma in approximately 15, renal cell carcinoma in 9 and head and neck cancer in 9. In the dose-escalation cohort, 70% to 90% of patients were male, and the mean age was roughly 60 years with a range of roughly 23 to 79. Patients were allowed to have had prior anti-PD-1, anti-PD-L1 or anti-CTLA-4 therapy, and around two fifths of the dose-escalation patients had been treated with checkpoint inhibitors. The paper reports the monotherapy dose-escalation portion (N of about 50 patients) of the phase I ivuxolimab trial. Partial responses occurred in three dose-escalation patients, of whom one had hepatocellular carcinoma and two had cutaneous melanoma. Intravenous ivuxolimab was administered to patients every 2 weeks at six dose levels: 0.01, 0.1, 0.3, 1.5, 3 and 10 mg/kg. Results the study describes overall, beyond this receptor: In the 0.1-3.0 mg/kg groups, partial responders were among the patients with the lowest normalized peripheral clonal expansion, particularly in CD8+ T cells. Low levels of normalized T-cell clonal expansion were also seen in some patients who did not respond. The antigen specificity of the peripheral T cells that underwent clonal expansion was not determined. At doses of 0.1 to 3.0 mg/kg, clonal expansion of both CD4+ and CD8+ T cells in blood was seen between baseline and week 6. After ivuxolimab, more expanded clones were found on average in CD8+ T cells than in CD4+ T cells.

Genomic DNA was isolated from the sorted cells so that the TCRbeta CDR3 region could be sequenced. The immunoSEQ Assay was used to sequence the TCRbeta CDR3 regions. TCRdb mirrors the immuneACCESS table, restricted to in-frame sequences. Some clones are absent from its copies; in checked studies, under half trace to an unresolved V gene, and the reason for the others is unknown. The sample table lists fewer than 30,000 clones, roughly 90% of them with a count of one. The leading ten clones occupy approximately 23% of the sample. The trial excluded patients who had a history of autoimmune disease or were on systemic immunosuppression. In every dose cohort, peripheral blood was drawn for TCR sequencing at baseline, cycle 4 day 1, and cycle 7 day 1. Samples came from an open-label, multicenter, first-in-human phase I dose-escalation trial of ivuxolimab. Adults with locally advanced or metastatic melanoma, renal cell, hepatocellular, or head and neck squamous cell carcinoma were enrolled in the trial. CD4+ and CD8+ T cells were sorted separately from peripheral blood before TCR sequencing.

The rearranged chain carries TRBV5-4 and TRBJ1-1; 7 bases in the middle match TRBD1. The receptor was isolated from an adult with an advanced solid tumor such as melanoma, head and neck, liver or kidney cancer. Specimen: CD4+ or CD8+ T cells sorted from blood, collected in a trial of the OX40 agonist ivuxolimab. The CDR3 protein sequence reads: CASSLVAGGGNTEAFF. The nucleotide sequence reads TGTGCCAGCAGCTTGGTGGCAGGGGGTGGGAACACTGAAGCTTTCTTT.